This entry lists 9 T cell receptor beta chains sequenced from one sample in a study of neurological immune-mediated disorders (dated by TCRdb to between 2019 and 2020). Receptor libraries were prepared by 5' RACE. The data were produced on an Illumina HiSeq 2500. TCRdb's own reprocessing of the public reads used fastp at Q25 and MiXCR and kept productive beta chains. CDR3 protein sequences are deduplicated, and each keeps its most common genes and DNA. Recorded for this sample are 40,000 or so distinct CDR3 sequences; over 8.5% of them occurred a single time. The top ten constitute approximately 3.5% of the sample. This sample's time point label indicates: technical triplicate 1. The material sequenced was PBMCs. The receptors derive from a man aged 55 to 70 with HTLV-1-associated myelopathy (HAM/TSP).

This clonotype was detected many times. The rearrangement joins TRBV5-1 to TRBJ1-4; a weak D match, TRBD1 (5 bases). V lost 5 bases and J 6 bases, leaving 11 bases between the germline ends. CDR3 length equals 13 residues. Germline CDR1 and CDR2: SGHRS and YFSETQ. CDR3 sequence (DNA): TGCGCCAGCAGTGACGGGGGGGATGAAAAACTGTTTTTT. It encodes CASSDGGDEKLFF.

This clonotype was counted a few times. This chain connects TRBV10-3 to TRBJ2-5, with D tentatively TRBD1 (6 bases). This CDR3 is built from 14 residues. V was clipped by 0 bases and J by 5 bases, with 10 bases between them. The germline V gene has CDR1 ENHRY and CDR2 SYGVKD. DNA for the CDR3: TGTGCCATCAGTGAGTCTGGGGGCCGGGAGACCCAGTACTTC. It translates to CAISESGGRETQYF.

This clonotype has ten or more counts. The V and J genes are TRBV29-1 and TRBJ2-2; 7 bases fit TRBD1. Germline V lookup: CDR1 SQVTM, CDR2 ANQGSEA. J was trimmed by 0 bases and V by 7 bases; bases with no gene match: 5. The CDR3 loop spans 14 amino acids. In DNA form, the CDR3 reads TGCAGCGCGCCGGGACAGACGAACACCGGGGAGCTGTTTTTT. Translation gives CSAPGQTNTGELFF.

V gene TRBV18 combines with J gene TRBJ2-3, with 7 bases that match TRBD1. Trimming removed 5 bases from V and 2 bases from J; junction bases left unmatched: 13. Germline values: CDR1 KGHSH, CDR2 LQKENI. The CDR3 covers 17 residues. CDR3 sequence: CASSNDITGTDTDTQYF. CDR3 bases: TGTGCCAGCTCAAACGACATCACCGGGACAGACACAGATACGCAGTATTTT.

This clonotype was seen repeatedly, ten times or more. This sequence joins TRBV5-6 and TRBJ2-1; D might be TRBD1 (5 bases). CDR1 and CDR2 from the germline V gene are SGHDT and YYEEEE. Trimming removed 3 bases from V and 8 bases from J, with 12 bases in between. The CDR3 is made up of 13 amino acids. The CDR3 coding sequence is TGTGCCAGCAGCTCAGGGCCGATGGATGAGCAGTTCTTC. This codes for CASSSGPMDEQFF.

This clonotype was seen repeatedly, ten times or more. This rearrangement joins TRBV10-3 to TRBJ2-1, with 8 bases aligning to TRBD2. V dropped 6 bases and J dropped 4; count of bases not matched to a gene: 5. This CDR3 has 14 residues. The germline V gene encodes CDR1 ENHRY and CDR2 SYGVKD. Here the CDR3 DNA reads TGTGCCATCAGGGCGGGAGGCTCATACAATGAGCAGTTCTTC. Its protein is CAIRAGGSYNEQFF.

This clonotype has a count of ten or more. In nucleotides, the CDR3 is TGTGCCAGCAGTTTTACAGGGGCAAAAAACATTCAGTACTTC. Translating it yields CASSFTGAKNIQYF. This rearrangement joins TRBV5-5 to TRBJ2-4; 7 bases agree with TRBD1. The germline gives CDR1 SGHKS, CDR2 YYEKEE (reference sequence). Trimming cost V 5 bases and J 4 bases; bases outside gene matches: 6. CDR3 length: 14 amino acids. Complete variable domain (other parts from reference TRBV5-5 and TRBJ2-4): DAGVTQSPTHLIKTRGQQVTLRCSPISGHKSVSWYQQVLGQGPQFIFQYYEKEERGRGNFPDRFSARQFPNYSSELNVNALLLGDSALYLCASSFTGAKNIQYFGAGTRLSVL.

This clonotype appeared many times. CDR3 protein: CATSDPVYEQYF. Written as DNA, the CDR3 is TGTGCCACCAGTGACCCCGTCTACGAGCAGTACTTC. The genes are TRBV24-1 and TRBJ2-7; D is unresolved. This CDR3 has 12 residues. Trimming took off 4 bases at V and 3 bases at J, with 6 bases between the two ends. Germline V gives CDR1 KGHDR, CDR2 SFDVKD.

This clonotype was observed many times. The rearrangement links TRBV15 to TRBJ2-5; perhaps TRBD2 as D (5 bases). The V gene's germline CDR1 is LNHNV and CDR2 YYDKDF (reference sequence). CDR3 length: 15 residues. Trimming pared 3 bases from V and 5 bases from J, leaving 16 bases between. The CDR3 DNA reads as TGTGCCACCAGCAGGGCATCTAGCATTCTTGAGACCCAGTACTTC. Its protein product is CATSRASSILETQYF.